These 26 T cell receptor beta chains originate from one sample sequenced in a study of blood T cell repertoires in COVID-19 (dated by TCRdb to 2018 to 2021). Libraries were made using the immunoSEQ multiplex PCR assay. Imported from immuneACCESS, the table was reduced by TCRdb to in-frame sequences with V and J called. These copies leave out some clones; in studies compared against another copy, an unresolved V gene accounts for under half, and the cause of the remainder is not known. The sample data list under 130,000 clones, and around 86% of these were observed just once. Clones ranked in the top ten supply about 3.8% of the sample. The sequencing sample was made of peripheral blood. All receptors derive from a man aged 50-60 years with acute or convalescent COVID-19.

The rearrangement joins TRBV6-5 to TRBJ1-1; 7 bases are shared with TRBD1. After removal of 4 bases from V and 1 base from J, the junction contained 6 bases not matched to a gene. From germline, CDR1 is MNHEY and CDR2 SVGAGI. This CDR3 has 15 amino acids. In DNA form, the CDR3 reads TGTGCCAGCAGTTTCTGGACAGGTACGAACACTGAAGCTTTCTTT. Translating gives CASSFWTGTNTEAFF.

This clone appeared a single time. This chain joins TRBV20-1 and TRBJ1-2; 8 bases align to TRBD1. The V segment lost 3 bases and the J segment 8 bases; nucleotides outside the gene matches: 5. The CDR3 sequence is 12 residues long. Germline-derived CDR1 and CDR2 are DFQATT and SNEGSKA (reference sequence). The CDR3 sequence is CSASQGAVGYTF. As DNA, the CDR3 is TGCAGTGCTAGTCAGGGGGCAGTGGGCTACACCTTC.

The chain uses TRBV14 and TRBJ2-7, with a tentative D call TRBD2 (5 bases). The CDR3 covers 15 residues. CDR1 is SGHDN and CDR2 is FVKESK in the germline V gene. With 1 base removed from V and 2 bases from J, the gap between germline ends came to 12 bases. This CDR3 reads CASSQGLPKAYEQYF. Written as DNA, the CDR3 is TGTGCCAGCAGCCAAGGACTACCGAAGGCCTACGAGCAGTACTTC.

The V and J genes are TRBV7-9 and TRBJ2-2; 8 nucleotides match TRBD2. V trimming: 5 bases; J trimming: 5 bases; junction bases outside the gene matches: 10. This CDR3 is built from 16 residues. The germline V gene has CDR1 SEHNR and CDR2 FQNEAQ (reference sequence). The CDR3: CASSPPGLESTGELFF. In nucleotides, the CDR3 is TGTGCCAGCAGCCCTCCGGGACTAGAATCAACCGGGGAGCTGTTTTTT.

The chain employs TRBV5-4 and TRBJ2-5; TRBD1 aligns across 7 bases. The V and J ends lost 6 bases and 2 bases, in that order; junction bases with no gene match: 10. This CDR3 is built from 15 residues. Germline CDR1 and CDR2: SGHNT and YYREEE (reference sequence). CDR3 amino acids: CASTPGQIKQETQYF. The CDR3 coding sequence is TGTGCCAGCACCCCGGGACAGATAAAACAAGAGACCCAGTACTTC. Full variable domain (remainder filled in from reference TRBV5-4 and TRBJ2-5): ETGVTQSPTHLIKTRGQQVTLRCSSQSGHNTVSWYQQALGQGPQFIFQYYREEENGRGNFPPRFSGLQFPNYSSELNVNALELDDSALYLCASTPGQIKQETQYFGPGTRLLVL.

This chain connects TRBV6-5 to TRBJ2-2, with D unclear. The CDR3 covers 13 residues. V was pared by 4 bases and J by 6 bases, with 9 bases between. Germline V gene lookup returns CDR1 MNHEY and CDR2 SVGAGI. The CDR3 nucleotides are TGTGCCAGCAGTTCTCGGCAGGCCGGGGAGCTGTTTTTT. Translated: CASSSRQAGELFF.

The chain employs TRBV18 and TRBJ1-2, with 7 bases matching TRBD1. V shed 4 bases and J 8 bases; nucleotides not matched to a gene: 10. This CDR3 contains 14 residues. CDR1 KGHSH and CDR2 LQKENI come from the germline V gene. The CDR3 loop reads CASSQWDSQHGYTF. The DNA of the CDR3 is TGTGCCAGCTCACAATGGGACAGTCAGCACGGCTACACCTTC.

The chain couples TRBV30 to TRBJ1-5; tentative D call: TRBD1 (5 bases). CDR1 is GTSNPN and CDR2 is SVGIG in the germline V gene (reference sequence). V lost 2 bases, J lost 4 bases, and 9 bases lay in between. The CDR3 is made up of 13 amino acids. The CDR3 loop reads CAWSSRDNQPQHF. DNA of the CDR3: TGTGCCTGGAGTAGCAGGGATAATCAGCCCCAGCATTTT.

The CDR3 DNA reads TGTGCCAGCAGCGAAACTAGCGGGGGGATTTACGAGCAGTTCTTC. Translation gives CASSETSGGIYEQFF. This chain uses TRBV3-1 (or the pseudogene TRBV3-2) with TRBJ2-1, with 12 bases aligning to TRBD2. The CDR3 covers 15 residues. CDR1 is LGHDT, CDR2 YNNKEL, per germline (reference sequence). After removal of 5 bases from V and 10 bases from J, the junction contained 9 bases not matched to a gene.

The rearrangement uses TRBV6-6 and TRBJ1-3; TRBD1 matches at 7 bases. Germline loops: CDR1 MNHNY, CDR2 SVGAGI (reference sequence). CDR3 size: 15 residues. Trimming at V came to 8 bases and at J to 0 bases, leaving 7 bases not matched to a gene. The CDR3 spells CASGQVRVSGNTIYF. For the CDR3, the DNA is TGTGCCAGCGGACAGGTTAGGGTCTCTGGAAACACCATATATTTT.

V usage is TRBV11-1 and J usage is TRBJ1-1; no clear D. The germline V gene has CDR1 SGHAT and CDR2 FQDESV (reference sequence). Trimming shortened V by 1 base and J by 5 bases, and 11 bases separated the two germline ends. There are 14 residues in the CDR3. The CDR3 DNA reads TGTGCCAGCAGCTTAGGGCGGGGATCGACTGAAGCTTTCTTT. Its protein is CASSLGRGSTEAFF.

CDR3 sequence reads: CASSTGFSPLHF. The DNA for the CDR3 is TGTGCCAGCAGTACAGGGTTTTCACCCCTCCACTTT. The chain joins TRBV12-3 or TRBV12-4 to TRBJ1-6; TRBD1 is a possible D gene (6 bases). V dropped 5 bases and J dropped 9 bases, with 8 bases sitting between them. The CDR3 has 12 residues.

The chain couples TRBV9 to TRBJ2-7; 8 nucleotides align to TRBD1. The CDR3 is 14 amino acids. V trimming: 3 bases; J trimming: 2 bases; junction bases outside the gene matches: 4. Germline lookup yields CDR1 SGDLS and CDR2 YYNGEE. CDR3 DNA: TGTGCCAGCAGCGCGGGACAGGTTCCCTACGAGCAGTACTTC. Translating gives CASSAGQVPYEQYF. Combining the CDR3 with reference TRBV9 and TRBJ2-7 gives the whole variable domain DSGVTQTPKHLITATGQRVTLRCSPRSGDLSVYWYQQSLDQGLQFLIQYYNGEERAKGNILERFSAQQFPDLHSELNLSSLELGDSALYFCASSAGQVPYEQYFGPGTRLTVT.

J is TRBJ1-5 and V is TRBV6-1; a weak D match, TRBD1 (5 bases). Trimming left V 2 bases short and J 3 bases short, with 14 bases between. CDR1 is MNHNS and CDR2 is SASEGT in the germline V gene. The CDR3 runs to 16 residues. CDR3: CASSERRQGPNQPQHF. As DNA, the CDR3 is TGTGCCAGCAGTGAAAGAAGGCAGGGCCCCAATCAGCCCCAGCATTTT.

The chain's CDR3 is CASSERSGQFYGYTF. For the CDR3, the DNA is TGTGCCAGCAGTGAAAGATCTGGACAGTTTTATGGCTACACCTTC. The chain couples TRBV6-1 to TRBJ1-2; maybe TRBD1 (6 bases). With 2 bases removed from V and 5 bases from J, the gap between germline ends came to 15 bases. This CDR3 is built from 15 residues. Germline CDR1 reads MNHNS; CDR2 reads SASEGT.

As regards this clone: Distinct nucleotide sequences in the sample also encode this CDR3. The chain is built from TRBV2 and TRBJ1-2; TRBD1 is a possible D gene (6 bases). Between the trimmed V and J ends, which lost 4 bases and 0 bases, there was a span of 6 bases. This CDR3 is 13 amino acids long. Germline lookup yields CDR1 SNHLY and CDR2 FYNNEI. The CDR3 DNA reads as TGTGCCAGCAGTGGGACAGCTAACTATGGCTACACCTTC. Translation: CASSGTANYGYTF.

The rearrangement joins TRBV4-1 to TRBJ1-1; D remains unclear. V lost 3 bases and J 8 bases, leaving 7 bases between the germline ends. The CDR3 extends over 11 amino acids. Germline CDR1 is MGHRA and CDR2 is YSYEKL. Here the CDR3 reads CASSQSGEAFF. The CDR3 DNA sequence: TGCGCCAGCAGCCAGTCGGGGGAAGCTTTCTTT.

The J gene is TRBJ2-1, the V gene TRBV5-1; 7 bases fit TRBD2. With 0 bases clipped from V and 7 bases from J, the junction kept 7 bases outside the gene matches. Germline V gene lookup returns CDR1 SGHRS and CDR2 YFSETQ. There are 15 residues in the CDR3. CDR3 sequence (DNA): TGCGCCAGCAGCTTGGTCCTAGCGGCCGAAAATGAGCAGTTCTTC. It encodes CASSLVLAAENEQFF.

The chain has TRBV6-1 and TRBJ2-7, with D unclear. V shed 2 bases and J shed 0 bases, with 14 bases lying between them. The CDR3 is 16 residues long. The germline CDR1 and CDR2 sequences are MNHNS and SASEGT. This chain's CDR3 is CASSEHSDPLSYEQYF. For the CDR3, the DNA is TGTGCCAGCAGTGAACACTCCGATCCTCTCTCCTACGAGCAGTACTTC.

The CDR3 DNA sequence: TGTGCCAGCAGCGCGGGACTTTATAATTCACCCCTCCACTTT. Translation gives CASSAGLYNSPLHF. The chain carries TRBV5-6 and TRBJ1-6; D is possibly TRBD1 (5 bases). CDR3 length: 14 amino acids. The V and J ends lost 4 bases and 4 bases respectively, with 9 bases between them. Looked up from germline, CDR1 is SGHDT and CDR2 is YYEEEE.

This clone has just one count. The chain combines TRBV6-5 with TRBJ1-1; TRBD1 matches 7 bases. The V gene end was trimmed by 7 bases and the J gene end by 1 base; junction bases not matched to a gene: 9. CDR1 and CDR2 from the germline V gene are MNHEY and SVGAGI. CDR3 length: 15 amino acids. This CDR3 is CASNPPGQKNTEAFF. The CDR3 DNA reads as TGTGCCAGCAACCCTCCGGGACAGAAGAACACTGAAGCTTTCTTT.

The chain uses TRBV5-1 and TRBJ2-7; 9 bases map to TRBD1. Germline loops: CDR1 SGHRS, CDR2 YFSETQ. With 6 bases clipped from V and 3 bases from J, the junction kept 10 bases outside the gene matches. The CDR3 runs to 15 residues. CDR3 DNA: TGCGCCAGCACCTCACAGGGACAGGGAAACTACGAGCAGTACTTC. This gives the protein CASTSQGQGNYEQYF.

This chain's CDR3 is CASRSGSPYEQYF. The CDR3 bases are TGTGCCAGCAGGTCGGGATCACCCTACGAGCAGTACTTC. The chain employs TRBV27 and TRBJ2-7; weak D call: TRBD2 (5 bases). Trimming left V 6 bases short and J 2 bases short, with 11 bases between. This CDR3 region has 13 residues. Germline V gene data show CDR1 as MNHEY and CDR2 as SMNVEV (reference sequence).

The chain carries TRBV6-5 and TRBJ2-2, with D possibly TRBD1 on 6 matching bases. CDR3 length: 14 amino acids. Germline CDR1 MNHEY, CDR2 SVGAGI. Trimming pared 10 bases from V and 4 bases from J, leaving 16 bases between. The CDR3 sequence: CATMYRVATGELFF. CDR3 nucleotide sequence: TGTGCCACTATGTACAGGGTTGCCACCGGGGAGCTGTTTTTT.

This chain joins TRBV6-5 and TRBJ2-7; 9 bases map to TRBD1. The germline V gene encodes CDR1 MNHEY and CDR2 SVGAGI. V lost 5 bases, J lost 6 bases, and 8 bases stayed unmatched. CDR3 size: 14 residues. The CDR3 sequence is CASSPGQGLSEQYF. The CDR3 DNA sequence: TGTGCCAGCAGTCCGGGACAGGGTTTAAGCGAGCAGTACTTC.

The V gene is TRBV4-1, the J gene TRBJ2-2; tentative D call: TRBD2 (6 bases). CDR1 MGHRA and CDR2 YSYEKL come from the germline V gene. V was pared by 4 bases and J by 3 bases, with 27 bases between. This CDR3 comprises 20 residues. The CDR3 spells CASSPPYRGRTQGDTGELFF. CDR3 DNA sequence: TGCGCCAGCAGCCCACCCTACCGGGGGAGAACCCAAGGTGACACCGGGGAGCTGTTTTTT.